Listed below are T cell receptor beta chains from one sample, sequenced in a study of blood T cell repertoires in COVID-19. Profiled with immunoSEQ multiplex PCR; TCRdb holds only in-frame clones, not every one. The table has fewer than 60,000 clones, almost 85% seen once. What was sequenced was peripheral blood. These TCRs come from a man between 60 and 70 years old with acute or convalescent COVID-19. Both conserved end residues are part of each CDR3. The D gene is left open where the match is weak. Clone size, where shown, is once, few, many, or a class for clones that have expanded.

TRBD1	TRBJ2-3	.	TRBV29-1	CSVEETGVTQYF	TGCAGCGTTGAGGAGACAGGGGTGACGCAGTATTTT
.	TRBJ1-4	.	TRBV27	CASSRRSWPDEKLFF	TGTGCCAGCAGTCGTCGATCTTGGCCTGATGAAAAACTGTTTTTT
TRBD1	TRBJ1-6	.	TRBV4-1	CASSVQGSSYNSPLHF	TGCGCCAGCAGCGTACAGGGGAGCTCCTATAATTCACCCCTCCACTTT
TRBD2	TRBJ2-2	.	TRBV7-3	CASSLNGGTNTGELFF	TGTGCCAGCAGCTTAAACGGGGGGACGAACACCGGGGAGCTGTTTTTT
.	TRBJ2-1	.	TRBV9	CASSVEGGAYNEQFF	TGTGCCAGCAGCGTAGAAGGGGGGGCCTACAATGAGCAGTTCTTC
.	TRBJ1-3	.	TRBV5-4	CASSFDSSGNTIYF	TGTGCCAGCAGCTTTGACAGCTCTGGAAACACCATATATTTT
TRBD1	TRBJ1-2	.	TRBV5-6	CASSLSYRGSTYGYTF	TGTGCCAGCAGCCTATCTTACAGGGGGTCTACCTATGGCTACACCTTC
TRBD1	TRBJ2-7	.	TRBV7-9	CASSPGTGMQEQYF	TGTGCCAGCAGCCCCGGGACAGGGATGCAGGAGCAGTACTTC
.	TRBJ2-3	.	TRBV5-1	CASSSGINTQYF	TGCGCCAGCAGCTCGGGGATAAATACGCAGTATTTT
.	TRBJ2-2	.	TRBV7-3	CASSSRGSGELFF	TGTGCCAGCAGCTCGAGGGGGTCCGGGGAGCTGTTTTTT
TRBD2	TRBJ2-2	few	TRBV7-3	CASSLQSGGNTGELFF	TGTGCCAGCAGCCTCCAGAGCGGGGGGAACACCGGGGAGCTGTTTTTT
.	TRBJ1-1	.	TRBV7-2	CASSLSRHQPAFF	TGTGCCAGCAGCTTATCGAGGCACCAACCAGCTTTCTTT
TRBD1	TRBJ1-2	.	TRBV9	CASSVGGQESYGYTF	TGTGCCAGCAGCGTAGGGGGACAGGAGAGTTATGGCTACACCTTC
.	TRBJ1-6	.	TRBV5-1	CASSLGAGMGNSPLHF	TGCGCCAGCAGCTTGGGGGCGGGTATGGGTAATTCACCCCTCCACTTT
.	TRBJ2-5	.	TRBV5-1	CASSLQGETQYF	TGCGCCAGCAGCTTGCAGGGCGAGACCCAGTACTTC
TRBD2	TRBJ2-3	.	TRBV9	CASSAHLGGGGTDTQYF	TGTGCCAGCAGCGCCCACCTCGGGGGGGGCGGCACAGATACGCAGTATTTT
.	TRBJ1-2	few	TRBV18	CASSREGHWGPYGYTF	TGTGCCAGCTCGCGAGAGGGACATTGGGGGCCTTATGGCTACACCTTC
.	TRBJ1-5	.	TRBV6-5	CASGEGINQPQHF	TGTGCCAGCGGGGAGGGGATAAATCAGCCCCAGCATTTT
TRBD1	TRBJ2-7	.	TRBV30	CAWRGDRSYEQYF	TGTGCCTGGAGGGGGGACAGGTCCTACGAGCAGTACTTC
.	TRBJ1-1	.	TRBV5-1	CASSLAQSNTEAFF	TGCGCCAGCAGCTTGGCACAGTCGAACACTGAAGCTTTCTTT
TRBD1	TRBJ2-1	.	TRBV19	CASSIGRERTGYYNEQFF	TGTGCCAGTAGTATAGGAAGGGAACGGACAGGCTATTACAATGAGCAGTTCTTC
.	TRBJ1-2	.	TRBV5-4	CASSLDLRGSDGYTF	TGTGCCAGCAGCTTGGATCTTCGGGGTAGCGACGGCTACACCTTC
.	TRBJ2-7	.	TRBV7-9	CASSLDWSLGEQYF	TGTGCCAGCAGCTTAGATTGGTCCCTAGGCGAGCAGTACTTC
TRBD1	TRBJ2-3	few	TRBV18	CASSPTGGSGDTQYF	TGTGCCAGCTCACCGACAGGGGGCTCTGGGGATACGCAGTATTTT
TRBD1	TRBJ2-7	.	TRBV5-1	CASSRTTGVDTYEQYF	TGCGCCAGCAGCCGTACCACAGGGGTGGACACGTACGAGCAGTACTTC
TRBD1	TRBJ1-1	few	TRBV10-3	CAAGQTNTEAFF	TGTGCCGCGGGACAGACGAACACTGAAGCTTTCTTT
.	TRBJ2-5	.	TRBV25-1	CASSTNRQLQETQYF	TGTGCCAGCAGTACCAACCGACAGCTACAAGAGACCCAGTACTTC
.	TRBJ2-1	.	TRBV7-2	CASSRDRSYNEQFF	TGTGCCAGCAGCCGGGATAGGTCCTACAATGAGCAGTTCTTC
.	TRBJ1-6	few	TRBV18	CASSPPIAGPGSSPLHF	TGTGCCAGCTCACCCCCAATCGCGGGGCCGGGCAGTTCACCCCTCCACTTT
.	TRBJ2-7	.	TRBV19	CASSTKQGYEQYF	TGTGCCAGTAGTACAAAACAGGGCTACGAGCAGTACTTC
.	TRBJ2-2	.	TRBV30	CASKTTANTGELFF	TGTGCCTCAAAAACCACAGCCAACACCGGGGAGCTGTTTTTT
TRBD1	TRBJ2-7	few	TRBV19	CASSPRQGFGFNSYEQYF	TGTGCCAGTAGTCCGAGACAGGGGTTCGGATTCAACTCCTACGAGCAGTACTTC
TRBD2	TRBJ2-5	.	TRBV12-3/TRBV12-4	CASSFGGGETQYF	TGTGCCAGCAGTTTTGGCGGGGGAGAGACCCAGTACTTC
TRBD1	TRBJ2-1	.	TRBV29-1	CSARQGYYNEQFF	TGCAGCGCCAGACAGGGGTACTACAATGAGCAGTTCTTC
TRBD1	TRBJ1-1	.	TRBV24-1	CATSDSRWTGETEAFF	TGTGCCACCAGTGATTCGAGATGGACAGGGGAGACTGAAGCTTTCTTT
.	TRBJ2-5	.	TRBV18	CASSSGTLGGETQYF	TGTGCCAGCTCATCCGGGACCCTTGGGGGGGAGACCCAGTACTTC
.	TRBJ1-1	medium-sized	TRBV7-6	CASSSRQTEAFF	TGTGCCAGCAGCTCCCGACAGACTGAAGCTTTCTTT
.	TRBJ1-3	.	TRBV4-1	CASSQESQGPGITIYF	TGCGCCAGCAGCCAAGAATCTCAGGGTCCAGGTATCACCATATATTTT
TRBD1	TRBJ2-7	.	TRBV11-2	CASTAGGYEQYF	TGTGCCAGCACCGCAGGGGGTTACGAGCAGTACTTC
TRBD2	TRBJ2-4	.	TRBV11-3	CASSLDTSGGDAIQYF	TGTGCCAGCAGCTTAGATACTAGCGGGGGGGACGCCATTCAGTACTTC
TRBD1	TRBJ1-1	once	TRBV6-5	CASRKQGAHTEAFF	TGTGCCAGCAGAAAACAGGGGGCGCACACTGAAGCTTTCTTT
TRBD1	TRBJ1-1	.	TRBV5-8	CASSLMGRGYNTEAFF	TGTGCCAGCAGCTTGATGGGCAGGGGGTATAACACTGAAGCTTTCTTT
.	TRBJ2-7	.	TRBV11-1	CASSSLGEQYF	TGTGCCAGCAGCTCCCTAGGCGAGCAGTACTTC
TRBD2	TRBJ2-1	.	TRBV4-2	CASSQVSSGGTYNEQFF	TGTGCCAGCAGCCAAGTCTCTAGCGGGGGTACCTACAATGAGCAGTTCTTC
.	TRBJ2-1	.	TRBV24-1	CATSDLPYSAAGSYNEQFF	TGTGCCACCAGTGATTTGCCCTACAGCGCGGCGGGGTCTTACAATGAGCAGTTCTTC
.	TRBJ1-2	.	TRBV6-6	CAIKLQGLLDGYTF	TGTGCCATCAAGTTACAGGGTCTTTTAGATGGCTACACCTTC
.	TRBJ2-1	.	TRBV19	CASSIQTTSYNEQFF	TGTGCCAGTAGTATCCAGACAACATCTTACAATGAGCAGTTCTTC
TRBD1	TRBJ2-1	.	TRBV7-9	CASSSGQGNEQFF	TGTGCCAGCAGCTCGGGACAGGGGAATGAGCAGTTCTTC
TRBD2	TRBJ2-1	few	TRBV11-2	CASSLRSAGGSSYNEQFF	TGTGCCAGCAGCCTGCGTTCAGCGGGGGGGAGCTCCTACAATGAGCAGTTCTTC
TRBD1	TRBJ1-1	.	TRBV10-2	CASRASAGTGGRGIYTEAFF	TGCGCCAGCAGGGCGTCGGCCGGGACAGGGGGCCGGGGGATATACACTGAAGCTTTCTTT
.	TRBJ1-4	.	TRBV6-5	CASSTGWPPEKLFF	TGTGCCAGCAGTACAGGGTGGCCCCCTGAAAAACTGTTTTTT
TRBD2	TRBJ2-3	once	TRBV5-6	CASSLAGGTDTQYF	TGTGCCAGCAGCCTAGCGGGGGGGACAGATACGCAGTATTTT
TRBD2	TRBJ2-7	.	TRBV4-1	CASSQAGRGSEQYF	TGCGCCAGCAGCCAAGCGGGGCGGGGGTCCGAGCAGTACTTC
TRBD2	TRBJ2-3	.	TRBV7-9	CASTRWTSGGADTQYF	TGTGCCAGCACCCGGTGGACTAGCGGGGGGGCAGATACGCAGTATTTT